Following are 10 T cell receptor beta chains from one sample sequenced in a study of cytomegalovirus exposure and HLA in healthy donors. 13 Jbeta primers and 60 Vbeta primers were used for the PCR. The data were produced by immunoSEQ multiplex PCR, yet TCRdb's version contains in-frame clones alone and is incomplete. Here the sample spans over 200,000 clones, about three quarters being singletons. The source material was PBMCs. The receptors shown here come from a woman aged 55-70 years in good health and CMV-seropositive.

The V and J genes are TRBV6-1 and TRBJ1-4, with D uncertain. With 6 bases removed from V and 0 bases from J, the gap between germline ends came to 8 bases. Germline loops: CDR1 MNHNS, CDR2 SASEGT. The CDR3 runs 14 residues. This CDR3 reads CASRHSPTNEKLFF. CDR3 DNA: TGTGCCAGCAGGCACAGCCCAACTAATGAAAAACTGTTTTTT.

The V call is TRBV5-1, the J call TRBJ2-5, with 9 bases identical to TRBD1. The V and J ends lost 4 bases and 6 bases, in that order; junction bases with no gene match: 22. This CDR3 is 19 amino acids long. Germline lookup yields CDR1 SGHRS and CDR2 YFSETQ. Here the CDR3 DNA reads TGCGCCAGCAGCATAACGATTACGGGAGGACAGGGGAGTAGGAAGACCCAGTACTTC. Amino acid sequence: CASSITITGGQGSRKTQYF.

The rearrangement links TRBV5-1 to TRBJ2-1, with 8 bases identical to TRBD1. The germline V gene has CDR1 SGHRS and CDR2 YFSETQ. This CDR3 is 15 amino acids long. The V and J ends lost 5 bases and 7 bases, in that order; junction bases with no gene match: 11. The CDR3 spells CASRGGDRSVNEQFF. The CDR3 nucleotides read TGCGCCAGCAGAGGAGGGGACAGGTCAGTGAATGAGCAGTTCTTC. The full variable domain, with the rest looked up from reference TRBV5-1 and TRBJ2-1, is KAGVTQTPRYLIKTRGQQVTLSCSPISGHRSVSWYQQTPGQGLQFLFEYFSETQRNKGNFPGRFSGRQFSNSRSEMNVSTLELGDSALYLCASRGGDRSVNEQFFGPGTRLTVL.

The rearrangement links TRBV30 to TRBJ1-6; TRBD1 matches at 8 bases. V lost 5 bases and J lost 7; bases outside the gene matches: 4. Germline values: CDR1 GTSNPN, CDR2 SVGIG (reference sequence). The CDR3 is made up of 13 amino acids. CDR3 DNA sequence: TGTGCCTGGGGACAGGGCCCCAATTCACCCCTCCACTTT. Translation: CAWGQGPNSPLHF.

The V and J genes are TRBV30 and TRBJ1-4; 11 nucleotides agree with TRBD1. Germline lookup yields CDR1 GTSNPN and CDR2 SVGIG (reference sequence). The CDR3 runs 15 residues. The V segment lost 2 bases and the J segment 3 bases; nucleotides outside the gene matches: 2. CDR3 region: CAWSWDRGSNEKLFF. Here the CDR3 DNA reads TGTGCCTGGAGTTGGGACAGGGGGTCTAATGAAAAACTGTTTTTT.

This chain links TRBV28 with TRBJ1-3; D is unresolved. The CDR3 is 15 amino acids. V lost 3 bases and J lost 0, with 9 bases in between. Germline CDR1 MDHEN, CDR2 SYDVKM. CDR3 residues: CASSLPQISGNTIYF. The DNA for the CDR3 is TGTGCCAGCAGTTTGCCCCAGATCTCTGGAAACACCATATATTTT.

The V gene is TRBV29-1, the J gene TRBJ2-5, with 8 bases fitting TRBD1. This CDR3 spans 15 amino acids. V lost 6 bases and J lost 4; bases outside the gene matches: 13. Germline V gene lookup returns CDR1 SQVTM and CDR2 ANQGSEA. The CDR3 sequence is CSVGGDRRSVETQYF. The CDR3, as DNA: TGCAGCGTCGGAGGGGACAGGAGGTCAGTAGAGACCCAGTACTTC. The full variable domain, its missing parts supplied by reference TRBV29-1 and TRBJ2-5, is SAVISQKPSRDICQRGTSLTIQCQVDSQVTMMFWYRQQPGQSLTLIATANQGSEATYESGFVIDKFPISRPNLTFSTLTVSNMSPEDSSIYLCSVGGDRRSVETQYFGPGTRLLVL.

The chain links TRBV5-1 to TRBJ1-1; 9 bases are shared with TRBD1. The CDR3 has 13 residues. CDR1 and CDR2 from the germline V gene are SGHRS and YFSETQ. V was pared by 5 bases and J by 7 bases, with 6 bases of the junction left unmatched. As DNA, the CDR3 is TGCGCCAGCAGTCATCCGGGACAGGGTGAAGCTTTCTTT. Protein product: CASSHPGQGEAFF.

This sequence joins TRBV4-1 and TRBJ2-3; 11 bases line up with TRBD1. The V gene end was trimmed by 6 bases and the J gene end by 3 bases; junction bases not matched to a gene: 11. The length of the CDR3 is 17 residues. CDR1 is MGHRA, CDR2 YSYEKL, per germline. In nucleotides, the CDR3 is TGCGCCAGCAGTCCTCACTCCGGGACAGGGGGAACAGATACGCAGTATTTT. Translating gives CASSPHSGTGGTDTQYF.

The V and J genes are TRBV7-7 and TRBJ2-2, with 13 bases matching TRBD2. This CDR3 region has 14 residues. V lost 8 bases, J lost 5 bases, and 2 bases stayed unmatched. Germline V lookup: CDR1 SSHAT, CDR2 FNYEAQ (reference sequence). CDR3 sequence: CASQLAGGTGELFF. In DNA, the CDR3 is TGTGCCAGCCAACTAGCGGGAGGGACCGGGGAGCTGTTTTTT.